The following is a TCR beta chain sequence with its context. These data belong to a study of radiotherapy plus CTLA-4 blockade in lung cancer. As for the study in general: 15% to 20% of patients responded objectively, and roughly 30% achieved disease control.

Assay: immunoSEQ multiplex PCR; the TCRdb copy retains only in-frame clones and omits some. The sample holds approximately 94,000 clones, 80% to 85% seen once. The germline gives CDR1 MDHEN, CDR2 SYDVKM. The CDR3 sequence is 13 residues long. V lost 7 bases, J lost 4 bases, and 5 bases stayed unmatched. Here the sequenced sample was peripheral blood, taken from a patient treated with radiotherapy plus ipilimumab. This receptor was obtained from a human donor with non-small cell lung cancer that progressed on radiotherapy plus ipilimumab. The gene calls are TRBV28 and TRBJ1-2; 8 bases map to TRBD1. CDR3 protein: CASTQGARYGYTF. CDR3 nucleotide sequence: TGTGCCAGCACCCAGGGGGCTCGCTATGGCTACACCTTC.